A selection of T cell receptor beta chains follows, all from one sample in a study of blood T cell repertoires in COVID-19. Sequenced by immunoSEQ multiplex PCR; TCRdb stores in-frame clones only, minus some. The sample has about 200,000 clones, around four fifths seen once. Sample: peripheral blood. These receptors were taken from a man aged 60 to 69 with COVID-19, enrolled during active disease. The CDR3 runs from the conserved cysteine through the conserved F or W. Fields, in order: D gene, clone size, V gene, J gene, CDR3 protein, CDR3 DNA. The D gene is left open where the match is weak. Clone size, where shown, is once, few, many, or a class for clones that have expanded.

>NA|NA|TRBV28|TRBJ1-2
CASSLWADYGYTF
TGTGCCAGCAGTTTATGGGCAGATTATGGCTACACCTTC
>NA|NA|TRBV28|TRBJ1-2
CASSQGRNYGGYTF
TGTGCCAGCAGTCAGGGGAGAAACTATGGTGGCTACACCTTC
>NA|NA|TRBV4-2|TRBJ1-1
CASSQEAGGRGTEAFF
TGTGCCAGCAGCCAAGAAGCGGGGGGGCGAGGAACTGAAGCTTTCTTT
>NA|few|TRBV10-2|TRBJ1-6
CASKETGWGNSPLHF
TGCGCCAGCAAGGAAACAGGGTGGGGAAATTCACCCCTCCACTTT
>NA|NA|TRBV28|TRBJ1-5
CASSFGGQPQHF
TGTGCCAGCAGTTTCGGGGGTCAGCCCCAGCATTTT
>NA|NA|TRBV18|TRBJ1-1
CASSPQGGTEAFF
TGTGCCAGCTCACCACAAGGGGGCACTGAAGCTTTCTTT
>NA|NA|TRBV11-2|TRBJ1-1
CASSFSGVNTEAFF
TGTGCCAGCAGCTTTAGTGGTGTGAACACTGAAGCTTTCTTT
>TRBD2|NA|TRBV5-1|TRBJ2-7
CASSSGGPVEQYF
TGCGCCAGCAGTTCGGGAGGGCCGGTTGAGCAGTACTTC
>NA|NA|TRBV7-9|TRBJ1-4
CAGSFSGGTNEKLFF
TGTGCCGGCAGCTTCTCTGGGGGGACTAATGAAAAACTGTTTTTT
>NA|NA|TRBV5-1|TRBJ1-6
CASSLGVEGLNSPLHF
TGCGCCAGCAGCCTGGGGGTTGAGGGATTAAATTCACCCCTCCACTTT
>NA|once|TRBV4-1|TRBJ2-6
CASSQGPAGANVLTF
TGCGCCAGCAGCCAAGGGCCCGCCGGGGCCAACGTCCTGACTTTC
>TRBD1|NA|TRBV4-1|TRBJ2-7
CASSQGRGSYEQYF
TGCGCCAGCAGCCAGGGCAGGGGGTCCTACGAGCAGTACTTC
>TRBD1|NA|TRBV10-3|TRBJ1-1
CAISEPPTGMNTEAFF
TGTGCCATCAGTGAGCCCCCGACAGGGATGAACACTGAAGCTTTCTTT
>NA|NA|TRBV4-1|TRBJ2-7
CASSQEFPRDSQTYEQYF
TGCGCCAGCAGCCAAGAATTTCCGCGGGACAGCCAAACCTACGAGCAGTACTTC
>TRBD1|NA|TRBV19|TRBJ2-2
CASSTGQGGSGELFF
TGTGCCAGTAGTACGGGACAGGGTGGTTCCGGGGAGCTGTTTTTT
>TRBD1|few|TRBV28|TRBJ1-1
CASSKSSTGKTEAFF
TGTGCCAGCAGCAAATCTTCGACAGGGAAGACTGAAGCTTTCTTT
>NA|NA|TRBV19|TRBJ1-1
CASSTVNTMNTEAFF
TGTGCCAGTAGTACGGTGAATACCATGAACACTGAAGCTTTCTTT
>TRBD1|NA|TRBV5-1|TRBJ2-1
CASRERGQGANEQFF
TGCGCCAGCCGGGAAAGGGGACAGGGGGCAAATGAGCAGTTCTTC
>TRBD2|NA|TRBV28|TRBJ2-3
CASSPWTSGRADTQYF
TGTGCCAGCAGTCCGTGGACTAGCGGGAGAGCAGATACGCAGTATTTT
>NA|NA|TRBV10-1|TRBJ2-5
CASSLGGGSGETQYF
TGCGCCAGCAGCCTGGGAGGGGGTTCCGGAGAGACCCAGTACTTC
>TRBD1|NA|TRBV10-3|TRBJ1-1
CAISGQGEVTEAFF
TGTGCCATCAGTGGGCAGGGGGAGGTCACTGAAGCTTTCTTT
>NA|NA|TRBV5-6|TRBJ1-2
CASSLEGDSNYGYTF
TGTGCCAGCAGCTTGGAAGGCGACTCAAACTATGGCTACACCTTC
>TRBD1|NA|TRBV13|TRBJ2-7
CASSSYSRDRVTCEQYF
TGTGCCAGCAGCTCTTACTCCCGGGACAGGGTTACCTGCGAGCAGTACTTC
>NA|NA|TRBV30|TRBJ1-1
CASRTIRDTEAFF
TGTGCCTCGCGGACCATCAGGGACACTGAAGCTTTCTTT
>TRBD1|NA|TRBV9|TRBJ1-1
CASSVTGGAAEAFF
TGTGCCAGCAGCGTCACAGGGGGAGCTGCTGAAGCTTTCTTT
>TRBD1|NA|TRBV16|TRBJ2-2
CASSRRDRGTGELFF
TGTGCCAGCAGCCGAAGGGACAGGGGCACCGGGGAGCTGTTTTTT
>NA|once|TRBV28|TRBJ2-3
CASKEGASTDTQYF
TGTGCCAGCAAGGAGGGGGCGAGCACAGATACGCAGTATTTT
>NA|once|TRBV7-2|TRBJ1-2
CASSPRVVDGYTF
TGTGCCAGCAGCCCGAGGGTGGTGGATGGCTACACCTTC
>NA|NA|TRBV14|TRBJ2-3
CASSGQGYSTDTQYF
TGTGCCAGCAGCGGGCAGGGGTATAGCACAGATACGCAGTATTTT
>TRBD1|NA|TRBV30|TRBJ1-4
CAWGRQGANEKLFF
TGTGCCTGGGGCCGACAGGGAGCTAATGAAAAACTGTTTTTT
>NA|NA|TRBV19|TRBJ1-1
CASSVTGIQRAFF
TGTGCCAGTAGTGTTACAGGGATTCAGAGGGCTTTCTTT
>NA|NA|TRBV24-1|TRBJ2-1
CATSDPGGADEQFF
TGTGCCACCAGTGACCCCGGAGGGGCGGATGAGCAGTTCTTC